The 6 T cell receptor beta chains presented below share a single source sample, sequenced in a study of cytomegalovirus exposure and HLA in healthy donors (dated 2017 in TCRdb). The library was produced with the immunoSEQ multiplex PCR assay. For the multiplex PCR, a mixture combining 60 forward primers for TCR Vbeta segments and 13 reverse primers for TCR Jbeta segments was used. TCRdb stores this immuneACCESS table with in-frame sequences only. Part of the clones is absent; in the studies checked, under half of the shortfall reflects unresolved V genes, and no reason is known for the rest. The sample has a few hundred thousand clones on record, around 90% of them singletons. The ten largest clones capture 1.7% of the sample. Sample: PBMCs. The source of these receptors is a girl between 2 and 10 years old in good health and CMV-seronegative.

This clone was observed a handful of times. V usage is TRBV5-4 and J usage is TRBJ2-5; unclear D gene. CDR3 length: 14 residues. The V and J ends lost 1 base and 0 bases respectively, with 7 bases between them. Germline assignment: CDR1 SGHNT and CDR2 YYREEE (reference sequence). CDR3 DNA sequence: TGTGCCAGCAGCTTGCGACTCAACCAAGAGACCCAGTACTTC. This encodes CASSLRLNQETQYF.

The rearrangement joins TRBV6-5 to TRBJ2-5, with 15 bases identical to TRBD2. Looked up from germline, CDR1 is MNHEY and CDR2 is SVGAGI. This CDR3 has 15 residues. Unmatched junction bases numbered 3, after V lost 6 bases and J lost 4 bases. The CDR3 region has the DNA TGTGCCAGCAGGGGACTAGCGGGAGGTGGAGAGACCCAGTACTTC. It codes for CASRGLAGGGETQYF.

The J gene is TRBJ2-2, the V gene TRBV11-3; TRBD2 matches 7 bases. Germline trimming cut 5 bases from V and 3 bases from J; bases unmatched to any gene: 15. Germline CDR1 reads SGHNT; CDR2 reads YENEEA. The CDR3 is 18 residues long. CDR3 DNA: TGTGCCAGCAGCACCACCCCCGGGGCAGCGGGATACACCGGGGAGCTGTTTTTT. Translated: CASSTTPGAAGYTGELFF.

J is TRBJ2-3 and V is TRBV9, with 12 nucleotides matching TRBD2. There are 18 residues in the CDR3. The trim removed 0 bases at V and 4 bases at J, leaving 9 bases unmatched. Germline CDR1 SGDLS, CDR2 YYNGEE. This CDR3 is CASSVVPMTSGSADTQYF. The DNA for the CDR3 is TGTGCCAGCAGCGTAGTACCAATGACTAGCGGGAGCGCAGATACGCAGTATTTT.

The chain has TRBV19 and TRBJ2-2; the match to TRBD2 covers 8 bases. The CDR3 totals 16 residues. CDR1 is LNHDA, CDR2 SQIVND, per germline (reference sequence). Trimming removed 3 bases from V and 4 bases from J; junction bases left unmatched: 7. The CDR3 region is CASSIPGGQGTGELFF. The CDR3, as DNA: TGTGCCAGTAGTATCCCGGGGGGGCAGGGCACCGGGGAGCTGTTTTTT.

The chain joins TRBV6-5 to TRBJ2-7; TRBD2 might be the D (6 bases). The CDR3 contains 15 residues. The V end lost 0 bases, the J end lost 3 bases, and 12 bases lay between the germline ends. From germline, CDR1 is MNHEY and CDR2 SVGAGI. CDR3: CASSYSKISGYEQYF. The CDR3 DNA sequence: TGTGCCAGCAGTTACTCGAAAATTAGCGGCTACGAGCAGTACTTC.